The 25 T cell receptor beta chains below come from one sample, sequenced in a study of neoadjuvant nivolumab and ipilimumab in lung cancer. TCRdb's table, derived via immunoSEQ multiplex PCR, lists solely in-frame clones and lacks some. The table records over a thousand clones, around 84% of them present only once. Sequenced here: adjacent normal lung tissue, sampled after neoadjuvant nivolumab, alone or with ipilimumab, at or shortly before surgery. The receptors were gathered from an adult with non-small cell lung cancer.

The CDR3: CASSLQLKNTEAFF. DNA for the CDR3: TGCGCCAGCAGCTTACAATTAAAAAACACTGAAGCTTTCTTT. The V and J genes are TRBV5-1 and TRBJ1-1; unclear D gene. CDR3 length: 14 amino acids. V lost 2 bases and J 2 bases, leaving 10 bases between the germline ends. Germline assignment: CDR1 SGHRS and CDR2 YFSETQ.

The gene calls are TRBV7-3 and TRBJ2-5, with 9 bases that match TRBD2. Germline trimming cut 5 bases from V and 5 bases from J; bases unmatched to any gene: 9. Germline V CDR1 and CDR2: SGHTA, FQGTGA. The CDR3 loop spans 15 amino acids. The DNA for the CDR3 is TGTGCCAGCAGCCCGACCGGGGCGGGAGGGGAGACCCAGTACTTC. Residues: CASSPTGAGGETQYF.

This clone has more than one count but fewer than ten. The CDR3 protein is CASSLLNNYGYTF. Here the CDR3 DNA reads TGTGCCAGCAGCTTGTTGAATAACTATGGCTACACCTTC. The chain carries TRBV5-8 and TRBJ1-2; D is ambiguous. V was clipped by 1 base and J by 1 base, with 5 bases between them. The CDR3 extends over 13 amino acids. CDR1 is SGHTS and CDR2 is YDEGEE in the germline V gene.

The rearrangement uses TRBV11-3 and TRBJ2-3, with D perhaps matching TRBD1 or TRBD2 (5 bases each). Trimming shortened V by 0 bases and J by 2 bases, and 9 bases separated the two germline ends. CDR1 and CDR2 from the germline V gene are SGHNT and YENEEA. There are 15 residues in the CDR3. The CDR3 protein is CASSLEGRVTDTQYF. In DNA form, the CDR3 reads TGTGCCAGCAGCTTAGAGGGACGGGTCACAGATACGCAGTATTTT.

In DNA, the CDR3 is TGTGCCAGCAGTTACTCAGGGCTAGGCGGCTACACCTTC. It codes for CASSYSGLGGYTF. This chain connects TRBV6-5 to TRBJ1-2; no clear D. This CDR3 comprises 13 residues. V lost 0 bases to trimming and J lost 8 bases, with 10 bases between them. Germline CDR1 MNHEY, CDR2 SVGAGI.

V gene TRBV9 combines with J gene TRBJ2-1; tentative D call: TRBD2 (5 bases). V was cut by 3 bases and J by 0 bases, with 7 bases left in between. The germline V gene has CDR1 SGDLS and CDR2 YYNGEE. The length of the CDR3 is 14 residues. CDR3: CASSARDSYNEQFF. CDR3 coding DNA: TGTGCCAGCAGCGCCCGGGACTCCTACAATGAGCAGTTCTTC.

The rearrangement links TRBV5-1 to TRBJ2-2; D might be TRBD2 (7 bases). V lost 2 bases and J lost 2, with 10 bases in between. The germline V gene encodes CDR1 SGHRS and CDR2 YFSETQ. The CDR3 runs to 15 residues. CDR3 amino acids: CASSFRGANTGELFF. The DNA of the CDR3 is TGCGCCAGCAGCTTTCGGGGGGCTAACACCGGGGAGCTGTTTTTT. The whole variable domain, filled in from reference TRBV5-1 and TRBJ2-2, reads KAGVTQTPRYLIKTRGQQVTLSCSPISGHRSVSWYQQTPGQGLQFLFEYFSETQRNKGNFPGRFSGRQFSNSRSEMNVSTLELGDSALYLCASSFRGANTGELFFGEGSRLTVL.

Notes on this clone: Germline and junction disagree at one end, which may indicate a read error. This chain connects TRBV4-1 to TRBJ1-3; possibly TRBD1 for D (6 bases). Germline V gives CDR1 MGHRA, CDR2 YSYEKL. The CDR3 totals 15 residues. The CDR3 nucleotides read TGCGCCAGCAGCTTACGGACAGTACCTGGAAACACCATATACTTT. Its protein product is CASSLRTVPGNTIYF.

The CDR3 here is CASSLEGPNYGYTF. CDR3 DNA sequence: TGCGCCAGCAGCTTGGAGGGCCCTAACTATGGCTACACCTTC. The rearrangement links TRBV5-1 to TRBJ1-2; D uncertain. CDR1 and CDR2 (germline): SGHRS, YFSETQ. The ends were cut back, 0 bases at V and 0 bases at J, with 6 bases in the middle. The CDR3 is made up of 14 amino acids.

This clone turned up a few times. The chain couples TRBV5-1 to TRBJ1-6, with a weak D call TRBD1 (5 bases). With 0 bases removed from V and 14 bases from J, the gap between germline ends came to 21 bases. Germline V gene sequence: CDR1 SGHRS, CDR2 YFSETQ. CDR3 length: 16 residues. Written as DNA, the CDR3 is TGCGCCAGCAGCTTGGGACAGCCGAGTGAAGTTCTGTCCCTCCACTTT. Translation gives CASSLGQPSEVLSLHF.

This clone has just one count. The J gene is TRBJ1-4, the V gene TRBV5-4; weak D call: TRBD1 (5 bases). Trimming pared 2 bases from V and 1 base from J, leaving 6 bases between. The CDR3 runs to 14 residues. Germline V gene sequence: CDR1 SGHNT, CDR2 YYREEE (reference sequence). DNA of the CDR3: TGTGCCAGCAGCTTCCAGGGAACTAATGAAAAACTGTTTTTT. Residues: CASSFQGTNEKLFF.

This clone has a handful of counts. The chain combines TRBV5-6 with TRBJ2-3; TRBD1 matches at 10 bases. CDR3 length equals 15 residues. The V gene end was trimmed by 7 bases and the J gene end by 2 bases; junction bases not matched to a gene: 7. Germline V lookup: CDR1 SGHDT, CDR2 YYEEEE. CDR3 sequence (DNA): TGTGCCAGCTACGACAGGGGGCGCGACACAGATACGCAGTATTTT. This gives the protein CASYDRGRDTDTQYF.

V gene TRBV27 combines with J gene TRBJ2-3; D unresolved. V lost 4 bases, J lost 6 bases, and 8 bases lay in between. Germline-derived CDR1 and CDR2 are MNHEY and SMNVEV (reference sequence). This CDR3 region has 12 residues. This chain's CDR3 is CASSSRRDTQYF. For the CDR3, the DNA is TGTGCCAGCAGTTCCCGCCGGGATACGCAGTATTTT.

The chain's CDR3 is CASRLQGDTYEQYF. CDR3 nucleotides: TGCGCCAGCAGGTTGCAGGGGGACACCTACGAGCAGTACTTC. The chain employs TRBV5-1 and TRBJ2-7, with TRBD1 identical over 7 bases. CDR3 length: 14 residues. Trimming cost V 5 bases and J 2 bases; bases outside gene matches: 7. The germline V gene has CDR1 SGHRS and CDR2 YFSETQ.

The CDR3 bases are TGCGCCAGCAGCTGGACTAGCGGGGGGGCCCAGAATGAGCAGTTCTTC. It translates to CASSWTSGGAQNEQFF. V and J are TRBV5-1 and TRBJ2-1, with TRBD2 matching 15 bases. Trimming took 3 bases from V and 7 from J; bases not matched to a gene: 5. Germline V gene sequence: CDR1 SGHRS, CDR2 YFSETQ. The CDR3 runs to 16 residues.

The chain uses TRBV5-1 and TRBJ1-6; 8 nucleotides line up with TRBD1. Germline CDR1 and CDR2: SGHRS and YFSETQ. The V segment lost 4 bases and the J segment 5 bases; nucleotides outside the gene matches: 5. This CDR3 has 15 residues. This CDR3 is CASSPRTGHNSPLHF. The CDR3 nucleotides are TGCGCCAGCAGCCCGAGGACAGGGCATAATTCACCCCTCCACTTT.

V usage is TRBV11-3 and J usage is TRBJ2-3, with TRBD2 matching 10 bases. The CDR3 extends over 14 amino acids. The V gene's germline CDR1 is SGHNT and CDR2 YENEEA. Trimming removed 5 bases from V and 6 bases from J; junction bases left unmatched: 5. The CDR3 DNA follows: TGTGCCAGCAGCATGGGACTAGCGACGGATACGCAGTATTTT. The encoded protein is CASSMGLATDTQYF.

The chain joins TRBV6-5 to TRBJ1-2; D remains ambiguous. CDR3 size: 16 residues. Per the germline V gene, CDR1 is MNHEY and CDR2 is SVGAGI. Trimming removed 4 bases at V and 5 bases at J, with 20 bases between. CDR3 residues: CASSSSEGQNIYGYTF. CDR3 in DNA: TGTGCCAGCAGTTCCTCTGAGGGCCAGAATATTTATGGCTACACCTTC.

This clone was picked up one time. Mismatch with germline at one junction end may stem from a read error. The chain employs TRBV6-1 and TRBJ2-2, with D perhaps TRBD2 (5 bases). The CDR3 runs to 15 residues. Germline CDR1 and CDR2: MNHNS and SASEGT. The CDR3 here is CASREGLGNTGELFF. CDR3 sequence (DNA): TGTGCCAGCAGGGAAGGACTGGGGAACACCGGGGAGCTGTTTTTT.

This clone was recorded a few times. The rearrangement joins TRBV6-1 to TRBJ2-7; TRBD1 matches 7 bases. CDR3 size: 12 residues. Trimming removed 11 bases from V and 5 bases from J; junction bases left unmatched: 9. In germline, CDR1 is MNHNS, CDR2 SASEGT. This CDR3 reads CAVGQLGHEQYF. The CDR3, as DNA: TGTGCCGTGGGACAGCTCGGGCACGAGCAGTACTTC.

This chain connects TRBV15 to TRBJ1-1; D not resolved. Germline values: CDR1 LNHNV, CDR2 YYDKDF (reference sequence). V was shortened by 0 bases and J by 11 bases, with 13 bases between the two germline ends. The CDR3 is made up of 13 amino acids. CDR3 region: CATSRDMVGDAFF. CDR3 DNA sequence: TGTGCCACCAGCAGAGATATGGTTGGGGATGCTTTCTTT. The whole variable domain, remainder taken from reference TRBV15 and TRBJ1-1, is DAMVIQNPRYQVTQFGKPVTLSCSQTLNHNVMYWYQQKSSQAPKLLFHYYDKDFNNEADTPDNFQSRRPNTSFCFLDIRSPGLGDTAMYLCATSRDMVGDAFFGQGTRLTVV.

The rearrangement links TRBV6-5 to TRBJ1-2, with D possibly being TRBD1 (5 bases). Germline values: CDR1 MNHEY, CDR2 SVGAGI. The V end was cut by 6 bases, the J end by 4 bases, with 18 bases between. This CDR3 region has 15 residues. CDR3 in DNA: TGTGCCAGCAGCCTGGATCCCGGGACCCCCTATGGCTACACCTTC. Encoded protein: CASSLDPGTPYGYTF.

The gene calls are TRBV19 and TRBJ2-7, with TRBD2 as a possible D gene (7 bases). This CDR3 has 14 residues. V lost 6 bases and J lost 4, with 16 bases in between. Looked up from germline, CDR1 is LNHDA and CDR2 is SQIVND (reference sequence). CDR3 in amino acids: CASSRKGGEYEQYF. CDR3 in DNA: TGTGCCAGTAGCCGGAAGGGGGGGGAATACGAGCAGTACTTC.

The chain employs TRBV14 and TRBJ1-2; D is uncertain. Germline-derived CDR1 and CDR2 are SGHDN and FVKESK. The CDR3 length is 13 residues. Deletions cut 7 bases from V and 7 bases from J, with 16 bases between. CDR3 protein: CASTRTDAGGYTF. CDR3 bases: TGTGCCAGCACCCGGACCGACGCAGGTGGCTACACCTTC.

V is TRBV14 and J is TRBJ1-4; D unresolved. The CDR3 has 13 amino acids. Deletions cut 5 bases from V and 7 bases from J, with 11 bases between. Germline CDR1 SGHDN, CDR2 FVKESK. CDR3 DNA: TGTGCCAGCAGCTCGCAAATGGTTGAAAAACTGTTTTTT. It specifies CASSSQMVEKLFF.